This T cell receptor (beta chain) was found in a study of T cell changes during pregnancy in multiple sclerosis. The CDR3 has 15 amino acids. V lost 1 base, J lost 3 bases, and 3 bases stayed unmatched. Germline V gene data show CDR1 as MGHRA and CDR2 as YSYEKL. This clone has only a few counts. Profiled with immunoSEQ multiplex PCR; TCRdb holds only in-frame clones, not every one. The profile covers 41,000 or so clones, with over 90% appearing a single time and about 7% taken by the ten largest. The source of this sequence is a female donor with multiple sclerosis, enrolled in a pregnancy study. The V call is TRBV4-1, the J call TRBJ1-5, with 7 positions matching TRBD1. The starting material was CD8+ T cells from peripheral blood mononuclear cells, obtained in the third trimester of pregnancy. In DNA, the CDR3 is TGCGCCAGCAGCCAAGCTGGGACAGCCAATCAGCCCCAGCATTTT. Translating it yields CASSQAGTANQPQHF.